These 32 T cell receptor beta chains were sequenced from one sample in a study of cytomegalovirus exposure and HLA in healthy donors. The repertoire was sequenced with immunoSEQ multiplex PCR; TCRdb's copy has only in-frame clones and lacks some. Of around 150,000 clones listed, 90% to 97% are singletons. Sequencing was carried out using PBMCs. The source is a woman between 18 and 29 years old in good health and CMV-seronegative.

The DNA for the CDR3 is TGTGCCAGCAGCTTATCAGGGGTAAATGGCTACACCTTC. Translating gives CASSLSGVNGYTF. The gene calls are TRBV7-6 and TRBJ1-2, with D tentatively TRBD1 (6 bases). The CDR3 is 13 amino acids. Trimming took 2 bases from V and 6 from J, leaving 10 bases between them. Germline V CDR1 and CDR2: SGHVS, FNYEAQ. The whole variable domain, filled in from reference TRBV7-6 and TRBJ1-2, reads GAGVSQSPRYKVTKRGQDVALRCDPISGHVSLYWYRQALGQGPEFLTYFNYEAQQDKSGLPNDRFSAERPEGSISTLTIQRTEQRDSAMYRCASSLSGVNGYTFGSGTRLTVV.

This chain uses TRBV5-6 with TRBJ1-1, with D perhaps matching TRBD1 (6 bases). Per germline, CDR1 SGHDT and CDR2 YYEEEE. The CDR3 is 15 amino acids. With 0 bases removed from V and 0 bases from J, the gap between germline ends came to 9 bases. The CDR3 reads CASSLVDRLNTEAFF. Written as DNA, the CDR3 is TGTGCCAGCAGCTTGGTTGACAGGTTGAACACTGAAGCTTTCTTT.

The CDR3 loop reads CASSRSQGNYGYTF. In nucleotides, the CDR3 is TGTGCCAGTAGCCGCTCACAGGGCAACTATGGCTACACCTTC. The J gene is TRBJ1-2, the V gene TRBV2; tentatively, D is TRBD1 (6 bases). CDR3 length: 14 amino acids. Germline V lookup: CDR1 SNHLY, CDR2 FYNNEI. V was shortened by 9 bases and J by 2 bases, with 16 bases between the two germline ends.

CDR3 nucleotide sequence: TGTGCCAGCAGCGATACTAGCGGGGGTAGGAAGACCCAGTACTTC. It encodes CASSDTSGGRKTQYF. The V and J genes are TRBV4-2 and TRBJ2-5; 11 bases line up with TRBD2. V was pared by 5 bases and J by 6 bases, with 8 bases of the junction left unmatched. CDR3 length: 15 amino acids. Germline CDR1 and CDR2: LGHNA and YNFKEQ.

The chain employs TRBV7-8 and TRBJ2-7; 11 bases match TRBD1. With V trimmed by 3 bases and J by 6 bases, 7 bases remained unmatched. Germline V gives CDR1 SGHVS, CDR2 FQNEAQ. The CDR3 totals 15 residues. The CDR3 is CASSLRTGGFFEQYF. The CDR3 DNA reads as TGTGCCAGCAGCTTGAGGACAGGGGGCTTCTTCGAGCAGTACTTC.

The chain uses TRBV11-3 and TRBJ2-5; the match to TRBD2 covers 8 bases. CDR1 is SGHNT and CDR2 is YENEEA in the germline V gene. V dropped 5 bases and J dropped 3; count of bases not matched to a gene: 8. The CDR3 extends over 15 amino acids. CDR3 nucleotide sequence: TGTGCCAGCAGCCCCGGGGGGGAGAATGAAGAGACCCAGTACTTC. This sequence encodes CASSPGGENEETQYF.

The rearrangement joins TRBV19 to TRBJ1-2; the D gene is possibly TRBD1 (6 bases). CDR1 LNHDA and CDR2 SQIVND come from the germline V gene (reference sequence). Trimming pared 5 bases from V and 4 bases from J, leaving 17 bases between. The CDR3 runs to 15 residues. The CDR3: CASSPTVGAGYGYTF. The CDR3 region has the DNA TGTGCCAGTAGTCCCACCGTGGGGGCTGGCTATGGCTACACCTTC.

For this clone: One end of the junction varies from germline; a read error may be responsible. This CDR3 reads CASSLLILGRQPQHF. In DNA form, the CDR3 reads TGTGCTAGCAGCCTGCTTATATTGGGGAGGCAGCCCCAGCATTTT. This chain joins TRBV7-7 and TRBJ1-5; D gene uncertain. CDR3 size: 15 residues. Germline V gene lookup returns CDR1 SSHAT and CDR2 FNYEAQ (reference sequence).

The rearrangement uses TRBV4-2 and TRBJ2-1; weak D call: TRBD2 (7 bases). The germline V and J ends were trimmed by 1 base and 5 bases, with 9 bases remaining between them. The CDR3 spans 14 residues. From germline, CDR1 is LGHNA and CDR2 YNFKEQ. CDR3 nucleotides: TGTGCCAGCAGCCAAGCGGGGGGCGACAATGAGCAGTTCTTC. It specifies CASSQAGGDNEQFF.

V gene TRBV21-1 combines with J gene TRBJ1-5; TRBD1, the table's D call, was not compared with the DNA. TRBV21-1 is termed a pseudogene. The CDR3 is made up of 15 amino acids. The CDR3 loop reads CASEKGQHSNQPQHF. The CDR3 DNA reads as TGTGCCAGCGAAAAGGGACAGCATAGCAATCAGCCCCAGCATTTT.

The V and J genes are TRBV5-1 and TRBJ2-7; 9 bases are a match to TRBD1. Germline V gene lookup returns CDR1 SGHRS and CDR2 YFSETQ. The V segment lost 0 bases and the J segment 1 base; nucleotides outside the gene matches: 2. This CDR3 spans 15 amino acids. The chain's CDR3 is CASSLDGTGSYEQYF. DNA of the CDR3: TGCGCCAGCAGCTTGGATGGGACAGGGTCCTACGAGCAGTACTTC.

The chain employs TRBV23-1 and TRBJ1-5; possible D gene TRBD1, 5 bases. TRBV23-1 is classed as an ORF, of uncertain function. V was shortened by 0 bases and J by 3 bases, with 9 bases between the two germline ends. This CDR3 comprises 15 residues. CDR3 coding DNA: TGCGCCAGCAGTCAATCCGGGGGGAACAATCAGCCCCAGCATTTT. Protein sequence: CASSQSGGNNQPQHF.

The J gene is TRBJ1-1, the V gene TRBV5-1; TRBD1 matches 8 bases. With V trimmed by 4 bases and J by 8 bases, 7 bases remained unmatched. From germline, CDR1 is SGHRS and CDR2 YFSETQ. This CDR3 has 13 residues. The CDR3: CASSTPGQAEAFF. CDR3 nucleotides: TGCGCCAGCAGCACCCCGGGACAGGCCGAAGCTTTCTTT.

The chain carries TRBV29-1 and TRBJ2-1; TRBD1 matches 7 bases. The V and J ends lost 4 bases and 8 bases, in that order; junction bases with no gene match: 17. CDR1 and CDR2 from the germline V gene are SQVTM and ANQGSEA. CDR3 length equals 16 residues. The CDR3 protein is CSVVTWLLQGLDEQFF. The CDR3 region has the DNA TGCAGCGTTGTTACCTGGCTGTTACAGGGGTTGGATGAGCAGTTCTTC.

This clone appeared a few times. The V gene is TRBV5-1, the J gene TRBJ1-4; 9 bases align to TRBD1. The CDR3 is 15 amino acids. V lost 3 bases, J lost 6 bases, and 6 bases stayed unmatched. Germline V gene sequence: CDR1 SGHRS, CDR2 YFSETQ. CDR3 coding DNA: TGCGCCAGCAGCTGGGGGGACAGGGATGATGAAAAACTGTTTTTT. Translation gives CASSWGDRDDEKLFF.

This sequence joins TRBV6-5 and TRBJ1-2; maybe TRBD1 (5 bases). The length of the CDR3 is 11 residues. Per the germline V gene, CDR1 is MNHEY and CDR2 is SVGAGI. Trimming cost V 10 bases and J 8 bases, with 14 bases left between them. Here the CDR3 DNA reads TGTGCCATCTCAGGGTGGGGAGGCTACACCTTC. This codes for CAISGWGGYTF.

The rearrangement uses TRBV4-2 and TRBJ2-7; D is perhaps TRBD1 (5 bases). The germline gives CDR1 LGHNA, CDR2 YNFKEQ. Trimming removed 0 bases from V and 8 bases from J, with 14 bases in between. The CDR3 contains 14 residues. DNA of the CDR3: TGTGCCAGCAGCCAAGAACAGGAGCCCGGCAAGCAGTACTTC. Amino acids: CASSQEQEPGKQYF.

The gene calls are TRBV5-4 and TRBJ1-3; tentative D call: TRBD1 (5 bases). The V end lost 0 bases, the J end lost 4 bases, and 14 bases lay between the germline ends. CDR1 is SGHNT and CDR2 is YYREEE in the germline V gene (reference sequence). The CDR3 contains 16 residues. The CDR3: CASSLAEGATGNTIYF. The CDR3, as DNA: TGTGCCAGCAGCTTGGCCGAAGGGGCAACCGGAAACACCATATATTTT.

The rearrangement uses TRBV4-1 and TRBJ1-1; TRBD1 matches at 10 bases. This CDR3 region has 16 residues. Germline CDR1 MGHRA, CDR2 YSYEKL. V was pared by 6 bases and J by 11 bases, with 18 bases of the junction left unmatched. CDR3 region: CASRQPLRDRGAGAFF. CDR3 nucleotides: TGCGCCAGCAGACAGCCCCTCCGGGACAGGGGCGCGGGGGCTTTCTTT.

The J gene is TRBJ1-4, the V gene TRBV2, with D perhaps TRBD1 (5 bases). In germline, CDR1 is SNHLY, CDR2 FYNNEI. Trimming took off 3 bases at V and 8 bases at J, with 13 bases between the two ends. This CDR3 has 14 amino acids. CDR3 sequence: CASSDRVESEKLFF. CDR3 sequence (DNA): TGTGCCAGCAGTGACAGGGTGGAGAGCGAAAAACTGTTTTTT.

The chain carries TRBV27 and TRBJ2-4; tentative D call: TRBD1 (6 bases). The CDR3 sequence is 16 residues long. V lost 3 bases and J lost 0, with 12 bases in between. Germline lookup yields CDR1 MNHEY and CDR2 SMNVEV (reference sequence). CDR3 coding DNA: TGTGCCAGCAGTTTCTTGACAGGCCTAGCCAAAAACATTCAGTACTTC. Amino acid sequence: CASSFLTGLAKNIQYF.

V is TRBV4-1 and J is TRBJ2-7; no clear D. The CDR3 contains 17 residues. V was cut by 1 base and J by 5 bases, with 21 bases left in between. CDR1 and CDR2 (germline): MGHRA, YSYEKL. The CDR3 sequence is CASSQAATYPKQNEQYF. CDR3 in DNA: TGCGCCAGCAGCCAAGCTGCGACTTACCCCAAACAAAACGAGCAGTACTTC.

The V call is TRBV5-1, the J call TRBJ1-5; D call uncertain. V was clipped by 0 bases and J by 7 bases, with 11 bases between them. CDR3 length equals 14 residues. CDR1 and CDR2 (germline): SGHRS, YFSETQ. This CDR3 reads CASSLAAGGQPQHF. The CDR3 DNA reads TGCGCCAGCAGCTTGGCAGCGGGCGGCCAGCCCCAGCATTTT.

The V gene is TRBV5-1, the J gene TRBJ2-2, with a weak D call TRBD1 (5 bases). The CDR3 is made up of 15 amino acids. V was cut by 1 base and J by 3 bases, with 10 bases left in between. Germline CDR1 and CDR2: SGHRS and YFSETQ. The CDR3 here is CASSLFRVDTGELFF. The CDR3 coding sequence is TGCGCCAGCAGCTTGTTCAGGGTAGACACCGGGGAGCTGTTTTTT. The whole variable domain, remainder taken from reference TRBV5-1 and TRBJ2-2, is KAGVTQTPRYLIKTRGQQVTLSCSPISGHRSVSWYQQTPGQGLQFLFEYFSETQRNKGNFPGRFSGRQFSNSRSEMNVSTLELGDSALYLCASSLFRVDTGELFFGEGSRLTVL.

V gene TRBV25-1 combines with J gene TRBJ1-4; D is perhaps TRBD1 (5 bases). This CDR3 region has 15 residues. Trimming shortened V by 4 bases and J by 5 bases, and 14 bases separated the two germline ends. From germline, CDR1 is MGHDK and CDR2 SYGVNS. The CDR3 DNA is TGTGCCAGCAGTGGGGAGACAGCGGGGAATGAAAAACTGTTTTTT. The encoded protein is CASSGETAGNEKLFF. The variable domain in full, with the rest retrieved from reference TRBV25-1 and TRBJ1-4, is EADIYQTPRYLVIGTGKKITLECSQTMGHDKMYWYQQDPGMELHLIHYSYGVNSTEKGDLSSESTVSRIRTEHFPLTLESARPSHTSQYLCASSGETAGNEKLFFGSGTQLSVL.

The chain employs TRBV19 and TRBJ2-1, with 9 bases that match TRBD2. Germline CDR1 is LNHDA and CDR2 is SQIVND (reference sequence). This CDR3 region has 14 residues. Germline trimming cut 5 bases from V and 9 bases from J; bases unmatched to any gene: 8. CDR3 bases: TGTGCCAGTAGTCGGACTAGCGCGGACCCTGAGCAGTTCTTC. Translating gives CASSRTSADPEQFF.

The CDR3 DNA reads TGCAGCGGTGTCCGGTCAGGGGTGGATTCTGAAGCTTTCTTT. Its protein is CSGVRSGVDSEAFF. The chain is built from TRBV29-1 and TRBJ1-1; maybe TRBD1 (6 bases). The CDR3 is 14 residues long. The V end lost 7 bases, the J end lost 6 bases, and 21 bases lay between the germline ends. CDR1 is SQVTM, CDR2 ANQGSEA, per germline. Full variable domain (rest looked up from reference TRBV29-1 and TRBJ1-1): SAVISQKPSRDICQRGTSLTIQCQVDSQVTMMFWYRQQPGQSLTLIATANQGSEATYESGFVIDKFPISRPNLTFSTLTVSNMSPEDSSIYLCSGVRSGVDSEAFFGQGTRLTVV.

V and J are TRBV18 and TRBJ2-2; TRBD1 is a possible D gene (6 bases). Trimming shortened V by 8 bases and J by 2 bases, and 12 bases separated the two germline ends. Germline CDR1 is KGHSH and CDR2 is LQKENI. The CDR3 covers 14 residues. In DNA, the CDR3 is TGTGCCAGCCAGTGGACAGAAAACACCGGGGAGCTGTTTTTT. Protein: CASQWTENTGELFF.

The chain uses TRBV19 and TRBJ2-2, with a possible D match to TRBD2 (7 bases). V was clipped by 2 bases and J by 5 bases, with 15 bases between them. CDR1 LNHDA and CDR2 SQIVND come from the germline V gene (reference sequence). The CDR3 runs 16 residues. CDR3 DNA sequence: TGTGCCAGTAGTATATCGGGGGGCCCGTTGACCGGGGAGCTGTTTTTT. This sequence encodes CASSISGGPLTGELFF.

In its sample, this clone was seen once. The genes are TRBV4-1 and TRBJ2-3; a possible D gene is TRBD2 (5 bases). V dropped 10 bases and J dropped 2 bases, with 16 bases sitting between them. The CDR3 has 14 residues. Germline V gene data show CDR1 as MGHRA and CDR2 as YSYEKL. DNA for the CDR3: TGCGCCACTCGGGGTACTGGCCCCACAGATACGCAGTATTTT. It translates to CATRGTGPTDTQYF.

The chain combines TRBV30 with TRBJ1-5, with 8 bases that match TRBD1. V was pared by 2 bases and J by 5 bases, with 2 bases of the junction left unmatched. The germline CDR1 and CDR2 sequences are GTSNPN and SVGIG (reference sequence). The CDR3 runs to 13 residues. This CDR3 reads CAWSTTGDQPQHF. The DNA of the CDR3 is TGTGCCTGGAGTACGACAGGGGATCAGCCCCAGCATTTT. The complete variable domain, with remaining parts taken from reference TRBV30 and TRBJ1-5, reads SQTIHQWPATLVQPVGSPLSLECTVEGTSNPNLYWYRQAAGRGLQLLFYSVGIGQISSEVPQNLSASRPQDRQFILSSKKLLLSDSGFYLCAWSTTGDQPQHFGDGTRLSIL.

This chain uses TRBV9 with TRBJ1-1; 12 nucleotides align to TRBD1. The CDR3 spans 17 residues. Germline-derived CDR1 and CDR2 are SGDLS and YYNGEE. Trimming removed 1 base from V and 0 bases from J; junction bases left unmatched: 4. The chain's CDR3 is CASSVTGTGGLNTEAFF. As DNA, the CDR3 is TGTGCCAGCAGCGTAACCGGGACAGGGGGCTTGAACACTGAAGCTTTCTTT.